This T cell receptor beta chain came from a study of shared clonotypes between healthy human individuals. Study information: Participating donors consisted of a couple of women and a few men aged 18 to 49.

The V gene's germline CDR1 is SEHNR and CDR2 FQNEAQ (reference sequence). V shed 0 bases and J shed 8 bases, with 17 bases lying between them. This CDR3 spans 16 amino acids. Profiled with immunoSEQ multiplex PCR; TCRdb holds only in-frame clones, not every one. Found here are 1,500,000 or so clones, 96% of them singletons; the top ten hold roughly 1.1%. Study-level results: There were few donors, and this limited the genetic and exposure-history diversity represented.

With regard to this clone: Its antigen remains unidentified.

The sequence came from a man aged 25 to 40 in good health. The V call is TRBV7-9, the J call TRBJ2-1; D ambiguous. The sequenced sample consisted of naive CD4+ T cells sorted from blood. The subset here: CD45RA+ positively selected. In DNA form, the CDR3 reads TGTGCCAGCAGCTTAGCGGGCCGGCCAGAAGGTGATGAGCAGTTCTTC. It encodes CASSLAGRPEGDEQFF. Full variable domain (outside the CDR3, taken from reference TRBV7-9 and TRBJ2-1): DTGVSQNPRHKITKRGQNVTFRCDPISEHNRLYWYRQTLGQGPEFLTYFQNEAQLEKSRLLSDRFSAERPKGSFSTLEIQRTEQGDSAMYLCASSLAGRPEGDEQFFGPGTRLTVL.